The 2 T cell receptor beta chains presented below share a single source sample, sequenced in a study of immunodeficiency. Study-wide points: In CD4+ T cells, patient V-J pairing and entropy resembled controls.

Their specific antigens are unknown. TCRdb's table, derived via immunoSEQ multiplex PCR, lists solely in-frame clones and lacks some. The table lists 2,300 or so clones, around 86% of them singletons, with approximately 19% in the top ten. The material sequenced was CD4+ T cells from blood. The receptors shown here come from a woman aged 18-29 years with POLD1 deficiency.

This chain joins TRBV27 and TRBJ1-6, with 9 bases fitting TRBD1. The CDR3 runs to 16 residues. The germline gives CDR1 MNHEY, CDR2 SMNVEV (reference sequence). V was pared by 8 bases and J by 7 bases, with 12 bases of the junction left unmatched. As DNA, the CDR3 is TGTGCCAGCCGAAGTACGGACAGGGGACGGAATTCACCCCTCCACTTT. Amino acid sequence: CASRSTDRGRNSPLHF.

CDR3 sequence reads: CSVAASGANVLTF. The CDR3 DNA reads TGCAGCGTTGCGGCGTCTGGGGCCAACGTCCTGACTTTC. The chain carries TRBV29-1 and TRBJ2-6; D not resolved. The CDR3 is 13 residues long. In germline, CDR1 is SQVTM, CDR2 ANQGSEA. Trimming stripped 4 bases from V and 1 base from J, with 5 bases between.